This T cell receptor (beta chain) was observed in a study of cytomegalovirus exposure and HLA in healthy donors. V was shortened by 4 bases and J by 0 bases, with 11 bases between the two germline ends. CDR3 length: 15 residues. Germline V gives CDR1 SGHRS, CDR2 YFSETQ. The PCR made use of 60 Vbeta and 13 Jbeta primers. Profiled with immunoSEQ multiplex PCR; TCRdb holds only in-frame clones, not every one. The specimen's table records approximately 110,000 clones. The TCR comes from a man in his late teens or twenties in good health and CMV-seronegative. The chain couples TRBV5-1 to TRBJ1-5; weak D call: TRBD1 (5 bases). The specimen was PBMCs. The CDR3 sequence is CASSPGGGSNQPQHF. In nucleotides, the CDR3 is TGCGCCAGCAGCCCCGGGGGGGGTAGCAATCAGCCCCAGCATTTT. Full variable domain (rest looked up from reference TRBV5-1 and TRBJ1-5): KAGVTQTPRYLIKTRGQQVTLSCSPISGHRSVSWYQQTPGQGLQFLFEYFSETQRNKGNFPGRFSGRQFSNSRSEMNVSTLELGDSALYLCASSPGGGSNQPQHFGDGTRLSIL.